The clone carrying this TCR beta chain showed up just once. Antigen specificity is unknown. These data belong to a study of shared clonotypes between healthy human individuals. The study's findings and limits: Across four donors, naive CD4 shared roughly 5%, naive CD8 more than 3%, memory CD4 2.3%, memory CD8 0.4%.

The assay was immunoSEQ multiplex PCR, and TCRdb's table has in-frame clones only and misses some. In the table there are more than 1.2 million clones, approximately 98.5% of which are singletons. Study donors comprised healthy, HIV-negative adults devoid of recent acute infection or vaccination. Within Nashville, Tennessee resided all donors, each a Caucasian adult. It was into CD45RA+ naive and CD45RA-negative memory subsets that the CD4+ cells were split. The sample comprised naive CD4+ T cells sorted from blood. Regarding subset: CD45RA+ positively selected. The sequence was collected from a man aged 25 to 40 in good health.

CDR3 sequence reads: CASSQDSGGTSFLSGTQYF. The CDR3 DNA reads as TGTGCCAGCAGCCAAGATTCCGGAGGGACTAGCTTTCTTTCGGGTACGCAGTATTTT. The chain combines TRBV14 with TRBJ2-3, with TRBD2 identical over 9 bases. After removal of 0 bases from V and 8 bases from J, the junction contained 18 bases not matched to a gene. The CDR3 runs to 19 residues. CDR1 and CDR2 from the germline V gene are SGHDN and FVKESK.